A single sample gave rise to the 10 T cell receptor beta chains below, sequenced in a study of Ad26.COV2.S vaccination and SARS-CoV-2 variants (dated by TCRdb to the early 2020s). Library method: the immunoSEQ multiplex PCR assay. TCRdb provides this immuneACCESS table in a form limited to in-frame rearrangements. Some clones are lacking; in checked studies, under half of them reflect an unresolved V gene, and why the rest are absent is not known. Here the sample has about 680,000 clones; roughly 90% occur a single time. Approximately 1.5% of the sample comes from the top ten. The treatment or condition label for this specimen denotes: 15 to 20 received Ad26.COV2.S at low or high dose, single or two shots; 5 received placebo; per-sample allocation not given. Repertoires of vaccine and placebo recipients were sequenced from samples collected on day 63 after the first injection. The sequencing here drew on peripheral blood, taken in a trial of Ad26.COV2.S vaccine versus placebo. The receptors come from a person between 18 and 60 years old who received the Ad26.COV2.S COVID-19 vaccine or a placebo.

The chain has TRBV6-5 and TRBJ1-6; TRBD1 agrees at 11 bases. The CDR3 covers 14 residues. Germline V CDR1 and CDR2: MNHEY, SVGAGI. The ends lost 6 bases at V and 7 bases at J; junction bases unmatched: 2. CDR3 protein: CASRRDRGNSPLHF. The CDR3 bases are TGTGCCAGCAGAAGGGACAGGGGGAATTCACCCCTCCACTTT.

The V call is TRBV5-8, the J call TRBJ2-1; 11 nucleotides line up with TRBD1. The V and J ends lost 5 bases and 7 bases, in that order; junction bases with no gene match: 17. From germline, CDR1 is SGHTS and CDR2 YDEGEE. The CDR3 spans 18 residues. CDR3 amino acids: CASRRNPTGTGGINEQFF. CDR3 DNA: TGTGCCAGCAGACGAAACCCTACCGGGACAGGGGGGATTAATGAGCAGTTCTTC.

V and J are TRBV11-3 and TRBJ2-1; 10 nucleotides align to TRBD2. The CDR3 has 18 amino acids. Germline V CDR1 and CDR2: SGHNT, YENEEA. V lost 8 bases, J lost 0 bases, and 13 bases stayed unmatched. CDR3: CASPGERGGRGSYNEQFF. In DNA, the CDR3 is TGTGCCAGCCCGGGGGAGCGGGGGGGCCGCGGCTCCTACAATGAGCAGTTCTTC.

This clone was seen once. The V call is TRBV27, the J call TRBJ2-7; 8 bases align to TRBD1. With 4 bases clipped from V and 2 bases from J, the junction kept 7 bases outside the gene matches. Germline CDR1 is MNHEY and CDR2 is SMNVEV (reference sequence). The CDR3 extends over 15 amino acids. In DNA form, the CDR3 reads TGTGCCAGCAGTTCTGGGACAGGCCTTACCTACGAGCAGTACTTC. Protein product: CASSSGTGLTYEQYF.

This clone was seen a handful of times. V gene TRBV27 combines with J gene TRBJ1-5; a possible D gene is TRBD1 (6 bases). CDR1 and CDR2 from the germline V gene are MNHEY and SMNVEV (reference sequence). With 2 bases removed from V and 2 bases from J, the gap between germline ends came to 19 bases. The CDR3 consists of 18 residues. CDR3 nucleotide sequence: TGTGCCAGCAGTTTAAACCGGCCCACAGGGATTGGCAATCAGCCCCAGCATTTT. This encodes CASSLNRPTGIGNQPQHF.

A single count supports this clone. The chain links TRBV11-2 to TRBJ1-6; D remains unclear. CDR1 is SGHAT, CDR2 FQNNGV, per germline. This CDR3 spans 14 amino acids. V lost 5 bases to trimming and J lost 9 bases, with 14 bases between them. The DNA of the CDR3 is TGTGCCAGCAGCCCGAGCCTTCTCGGTTCACCCCTCCACTTT. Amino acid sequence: CASSPSLLGSPLHF.

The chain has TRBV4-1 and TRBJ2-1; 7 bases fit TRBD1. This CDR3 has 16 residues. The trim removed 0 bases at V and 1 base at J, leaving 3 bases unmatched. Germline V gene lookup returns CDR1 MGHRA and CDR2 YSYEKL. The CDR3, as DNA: TGCGCCAGCAGCCAAGATCCACAGGGGTCCTACAATGAGCAGTTCTTC. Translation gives CASSQDPQGSYNEQFF.

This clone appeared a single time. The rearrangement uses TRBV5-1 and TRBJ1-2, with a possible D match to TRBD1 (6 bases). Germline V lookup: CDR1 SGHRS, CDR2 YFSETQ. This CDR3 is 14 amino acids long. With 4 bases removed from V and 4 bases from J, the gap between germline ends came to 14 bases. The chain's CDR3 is CASSPPTGSYGYTF. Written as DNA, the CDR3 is TGCGCCAGCAGCCCCCCGACAGGCTCCTATGGCTACACCTTC.

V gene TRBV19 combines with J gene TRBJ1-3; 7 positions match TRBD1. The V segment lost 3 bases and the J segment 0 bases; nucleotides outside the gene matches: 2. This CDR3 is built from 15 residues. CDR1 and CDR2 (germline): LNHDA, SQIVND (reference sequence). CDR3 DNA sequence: TGTGCCAGTAGTATGGGACAGCGCTCTGGAAACACCATATATTTT. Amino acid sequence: CASSMGQRSGNTIYF.

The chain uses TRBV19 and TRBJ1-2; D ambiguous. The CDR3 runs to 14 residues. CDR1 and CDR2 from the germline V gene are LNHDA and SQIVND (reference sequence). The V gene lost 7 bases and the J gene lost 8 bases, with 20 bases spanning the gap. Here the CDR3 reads CASTPREDSWGYTF. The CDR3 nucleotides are TGTGCCAGTACCCCTCGGGAGGACTCCTGGGGCTACACCTTC.